A single sample is the source of the 18 T cell receptor beta chains below, sequenced in a study of radiotherapy plus CTLA-4 blockade in lung cancer (dated 2018 in TCRdb). The library came from the immunoSEQ multiplex PCR assay. TCRdb mirrors the immuneACCESS table, restricted to in-frame sequences. Some clones are absent from its copies; in checked studies, under half trace to an unresolved V gene, and the reason for the others is unknown. The sample table records 45,000 to 75,000 clones; 77% of these occur just once. Less than 4.5% of the sample is in the top ten clones. Material: peripheral blood, obtained from a patient treated with radiotherapy plus ipilimumab. The receptors stem from a human donor with non-small cell lung cancer who had a partial response to radiotherapy plus ipilimumab.

This chain connects TRBV27 to TRBJ1-2; D perhaps matches TRBD1 (6 bases). Germline-derived CDR1 and CDR2 are MNHEY and SMNVEV (reference sequence). The CDR3 consists of 17 residues. With 6 bases removed from V and 4 bases from J, the gap between germline ends came to 24 bases. The CDR3 reads CASRPAGHLEGTYGYTF. As DNA, the CDR3 is TGTGCCAGCAGACCAGCGGGACACTTAGAGGGTACCTATGGCTACACCTTC.

This chain links TRBV2 with TRBJ1-6; a possible D gene is TRBD1 (6 bases). V was clipped by 0 bases and J by 10 bases, with 16 bases between them. Per the germline V gene, CDR1 is SNHLY and CDR2 is FYNNEI. The CDR3 covers 16 residues. The CDR3: CASSEASPRGGSPLHF. CDR3 coding DNA: TGTGCCAGCAGTGAAGCGAGCCCCAGGGGTGGCTCACCCCTCCACTTT. Complete variable domain (other parts from reference TRBV2 and TRBJ1-6): EPEVTQTPSHQVTQMGQEVILRCVPISNHLYFYWYRQILGQKVEFLVSFYNNEISEKSEIFDDQFSVERPDGSNFTLKIRSTKLEDSAMYFCASSEASPRGGSPLHFGNGTRLTVT.

The table lists this clone with a few counts. The chain has TRBV7-2 and TRBJ2-3, with D possibly being TRBD2 (6 bases). CDR1 is SGHTA, CDR2 FQGNSA, per germline. Trimming cost V 0 bases and J 6 bases, with 10 bases left between them. The CDR3 contains 14 residues. Here the CDR3 DNA reads TGTGCCAGCAGCTTAGCTCTAGCGTTCGATACGCAGTATTTT. This codes for CASSLALAFDTQYF.

The rearrangement uses TRBV19 and TRBJ1-4, with 7 bases matching TRBD1. CDR1 is LNHDA and CDR2 is SQIVND in the germline V gene (reference sequence). CDR3 size: 14 residues. The junction had 7 bases not matched to a gene; V was cut back by 4 bases and J by 8 bases. The CDR3 DNA is TGTGCCAGTAGTAGTCGTCAGGGGGGCGAAAAACTGTTTTTT. Its translation: CASSSRQGGEKLFF.

The chain couples TRBV7-2 to TRBJ2-2; 9 bases fit TRBD2. Unmatched junction bases numbered 9, after V lost 5 bases and J lost 2 bases. Germline V CDR1 and CDR2: SGHTA, FQGNSA. The CDR3 spans 17 residues. The CDR3 DNA sequence: TGTGCCAGCAGCCATTTCGGCGGGGGGGCTAACACCGGGGAGCTGTTTTTT. Its translation is CASSHFGGGANTGELFF.

This clone was seen a single time. The rearrangement joins TRBV5-8 to TRBJ2-1, with 11 bases matching TRBD2. With V trimmed by 4 bases and J by 7 bases, 10 bases remained unmatched. CDR1 SGHTS and CDR2 YDEGEE come from the germline V gene. CDR3 size: 16 residues. CDR3 DNA sequence: TGTGCCAGCAGCCCCAGACTAGCGGGGAATAGGAATGAGCAGTTCTTC. Protein: CASSPRLAGNRNEQFF.

The chain combines TRBV4-2 with TRBJ2-1; D gene ambiguous. Trimming pared 0 bases from V and 6 bases from J, leaving 12 bases between. Looked up from germline, CDR1 is LGHNA and CDR2 is YNFKEQ. The CDR3 is made up of 15 amino acids. The CDR3 reads CASSQERSSPNEQFF. Written as DNA, the CDR3 is TGTGCCAGCAGCCAAGAGAGGTCGTCGCCCAATGAGCAGTTCTTC.

As to this clone: The same CDR3 can be traced to other DNA sequences in this sample. J is TRBJ1-1 and V is TRBV11-2; 8 nucleotides line up with TRBD1. In germline, CDR1 is SGHAT, CDR2 FQNNGV. The ends lost 6 bases at V and 3 bases at J; junction bases unmatched: 3. There are 13 residues in the CDR3. This CDR3 is CASSPDRDTEAFF. In nucleotides, the CDR3 is TGTGCCAGCAGTCCGGACAGGGACACTGAAGCTTTCTTT.

The V call is TRBV7-6, the J call TRBJ2-1; TRBD2 aligns across 7 bases. The CDR3 extends over 14 amino acids. Germline V gene lookup returns CDR1 SGHVS and CDR2 FNYEAQ. The V segment lost 1 base and the J segment 4 bases; nucleotides outside the gene matches: 1. CDR3 amino acids: CASSLDGGYNEQFF. CDR3 in DNA: TGTGCCAGCAGCTTAGACGGGGGGTACAATGAGCAGTTCTTC.

This rearrangement joins TRBV10-3 to TRBJ1-1; D possibly corresponds to TRBD1 (6 bases). The germline V gene has CDR1 ENHRY and CDR2 SYGVKD. V shed 10 bases and J shed 10 bases, with 16 bases lying between them. The CDR3 contains 11 residues. The DNA for the CDR3 is TGTGCCACTAGGACAGATTGGGGAGCTTTCTTT. This encodes CATRTDWGAFF.

The chain couples TRBV7-9 to TRBJ1-4; D might be TRBD1 (6 bases). Trimming left V 5 bases short and J 0 bases short, with 13 bases between. The CDR3 totals 16 residues. Per germline, CDR1 SEHNR and CDR2 FQNEAQ (reference sequence). Here the CDR3 DNA reads TGTGCCAGCAGCCTTGATTCAGGGGCAACTAATGAAAAACTGTTTTTT. Encoded protein: CASSLDSGATNEKLFF.

The chain combines TRBV18 with TRBJ2-7; 8 positions match TRBD1. Trimming removed 0 bases from V and 5 bases from J; junction bases left unmatched: 12. This CDR3 contains 17 residues. Germline CDR1 is KGHSH and CDR2 is LQKENI. In nucleotides, the CDR3 is TGTGCCAGCTCACCACCTGCCAGGGGGCTTGTTAGTGACGAGCAGTACTTC. Protein sequence: CASSPPARGLVSDEQYF. The full variable domain, completed using reference TRBV18 and TRBJ2-7, is NAGVMQNPRHLVRRRGQEARLRCSPMKGHSHVYWYRQLPEEGLKFMVYLQKENIIDESGMPKERFSAEFPKEGPSILRIQQVVRGDSAAYFCASSPPARGLVSDEQYFGPGTRLTVT.

The chain employs TRBV9 and TRBJ1-3; D is undetermined. The germline V gene has CDR1 SGDLS and CDR2 YYNGEE. Trimming cost V 1 base and J 0 bases, with 14 bases left between them. This CDR3 region has 17 residues. The chain's CDR3 is CASSVTFGEYSGNTIYF. The DNA for the CDR3 is TGTGCCAGCAGCGTAACATTCGGGGAATACTCTGGAAACACCATATATTTT.

This rearrangement joins TRBV5-1 to TRBJ1-4; 7 nucleotides agree with TRBD1. Germline loops: CDR1 SGHRS, CDR2 YFSETQ. The J segment lost 7 bases and the V segment lost 4 bases, leaving 7 bases of the junction unmatched. CDR3 size: 14 residues. CDR3 nucleotides: TGCGCCAGCAGCGAGACAGGGAGGAGTGAAAAACTGTTTTTT. Translated, it gives CASSETGRSEKLFF.

The chain links TRBV5-4 to TRBJ2-1; 8 nucleotides line up with TRBD1. V was clipped by 4 bases and J by 9 bases; unmatched bases: 6. Germline V CDR1 and CDR2: SGHNT, YYREEE (reference sequence). The CDR3 consists of 13 residues. The chain's CDR3 is CASSPGQGTEQFF. DNA for the CDR3: TGTGCCAGCAGCCCCGGACAGGGCACTGAGCAGTTCTTC. The full variable domain, its missing parts supplied by reference TRBV5-4 and TRBJ2-1, is ETGVTQSPTHLIKTRGQQVTLRCSSQSGHNTVSWYQQALGQGPQFIFQYYREEENGRGNFPPRFSGLQFPNYSSELNVNALELDDSALYLCASSPGQGTEQFFGPGTRLTVL.

The chain combines TRBV28 with TRBJ1-1, with D uncertain. V was cut by 2 bases and J by 2 bases, with 6 bases left in between. There are 13 residues in the CDR3. Germline-derived CDR1 and CDR2 are MDHEN and SYDVKM. The CDR3 is CASSLTRNTEAFF. In DNA, the CDR3 is TGTGCCAGCAGTTTAACAAGAAACACTGAAGCTTTCTTT.

The chain employs TRBV5-8 and TRBJ1-5; 8 positions match TRBD1. Germline V gene lookup returns CDR1 SGHTS and CDR2 YDEGEE. This CDR3 region has 16 residues. V trimming: 5 bases; J trimming: 4 bases; junction bases outside the gene matches: 11. CDR3 coding DNA: TGTGCCAGCAGTTCCCTTCAGGGGGCACCGAATCAGCCCCAGCATTTT. This codes for CASSSLQGAPNQPQHF.

There are a few counts of this clone. This rearrangement joins TRBV23-1 to TRBJ2-5; the match to TRBD2 covers 8 bases. TRBV23-1 carries the ORF label, with uncertain function. The CDR3 runs to 16 residues. The V gene end was trimmed by 2 bases and the J gene end by 5 bases; junction bases not matched to a gene: 10. The CDR3 reads CASSQPSASGRETQYF. The CDR3, as DNA: TGCGCCAGCAGTCAACCATCTGCTAGCGGGCGGGAGACCCAGTACTTC.